This record covers a single T cell receptor (beta chain). Its target is unknown. Germline V lookup: CDR1 MNHEY, CDR2 SVGAGI. The CDR3 is made up of 15 amino acids. V was clipped by 7 bases and J by 3 bases, with 18 bases between them. Method: immunoSEQ multiplex PCR; TCRdb's copy keeps in-frame clones and lacks some. Of about 110,000 clones in the sample, approximately 94% were seen once. These data originate in a study of T cell responses to AZD1222 COVID-19 vaccine. Findings and limits, study-wide: Vaccine-related CD4 TCRs covered spike, predominating at 160-218 and 743-854. Only a handful of AZD1222 recipients, six or seven in all, had baseline seropositivity. Repertoires were obtained only post-peak T cell response.

The sample in question was peripheral blood, obtained 28 days after the second AZD1222 dose. This clonotype was sampled from an adult who received the AZD1222 COVID-19 vaccine. The chain joins TRBV6-5 to TRBJ1-1; D call uncertain. The CDR3 protein is CASIQQLGRDTEAFF. The DNA of the CDR3 is TGTGCCAGCATCCAGCAGCTAGGTCGGGACACTGAAGCTTTCTTT.